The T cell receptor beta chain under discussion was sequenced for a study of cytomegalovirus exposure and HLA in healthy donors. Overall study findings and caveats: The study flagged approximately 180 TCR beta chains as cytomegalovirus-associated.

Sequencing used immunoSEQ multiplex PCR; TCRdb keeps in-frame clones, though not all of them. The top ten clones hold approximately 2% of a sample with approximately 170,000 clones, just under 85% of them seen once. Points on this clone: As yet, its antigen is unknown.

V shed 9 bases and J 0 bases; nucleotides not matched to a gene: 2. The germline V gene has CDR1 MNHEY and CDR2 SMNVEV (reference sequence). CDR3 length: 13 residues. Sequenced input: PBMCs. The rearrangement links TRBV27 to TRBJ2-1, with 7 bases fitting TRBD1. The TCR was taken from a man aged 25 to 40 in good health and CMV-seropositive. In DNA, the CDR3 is TGTGCCAGTCGACAGGGCTCCTACAATGAGCAGTTCTTC. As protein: CASRQGSYNEQFF.